These 27 T cell receptor beta chains originate from one sample sequenced in a study of T-cell memory formation after mild COVID-19. MiXCR, run by TCRdb on the 5' RACE reads, gives a single entry per CDR3 protein. This sample has about 560,000 distinct CDR3 sequences; approximately 15% occur once, and the top ten carry about 8.6%. The sample comprised PBMCs or a T cell subset sorted from them (not recorded which). Source of these receptors: an adult woman who had mild COVID-19 (a few samples of this study predate the infection). Cell type and time point are not known.

The chain recombines TRBV9 with TRBJ1-2; TRBD1 agrees at 9 bases. Germline V CDR1 and CDR2: SGDLS, YYNGEE. The trim removed 4 bases at V and 7 bases at J, leaving 11 bases unmatched. The CDR3 totals 15 residues. CDR3 in DNA: TGTGCCAGCAGCAAAGACTCGGGACAGGGACTTGGCTACACCTTC. Translating it yields CASSKDSGQGLGYTF. The full variable domain, its missing parts supplied by reference TRBV9 and TRBJ1-2, is DSGVTQTPKHLITATGQRVTLRCSPRSGDLSVYWYQQSLDQGLQFLIQYYNGEERAKGNILERFSAQQFPDLHSELNLSSLELGDSALYFCASSKDSGQGLGYTFGSGTRLTVV.

The chain combines TRBV5-6 with TRBJ2-1; D call uncertain. CDR3 length equals 11 residues. Between the trimmed V and J ends, which lost 1 base and 9 bases, there was a span of 5 bases. The germline gives CDR1 SGHDT, CDR2 YYEEEE. The CDR3 is CASSLIGEQFF. CDR3 DNA: TGTGCCAGCAGCTTGATCGGTGAGCAGTTCTTC.

This clonotype occurred a few times. The chain uses TRBV20-1 and TRBJ2-3; 11 bases match TRBD2. The CDR3 is 15 residues long. In germline, CDR1 is DFQATT, CDR2 SNEGSKA (reference sequence). V trimming: 0 bases; J trimming: 6 bases; junction bases outside the gene matches: 5. The CDR3 loop is CSAREASGGRDTQYF. CDR3 in DNA: TGCAGTGCTAGAGAGGCTAGCGGGGGGCGGGATACGCAGTATTTT.

The table lists this clonotype with a few counts. V is TRBV7-9 and J is TRBJ2-1, with 9 bases fitting TRBD1. J was trimmed by 7 bases and V by 5 bases; bases with no gene match: 6. In germline, CDR1 is SEHNR, CDR2 FQNEAQ (reference sequence). CDR3 size: 14 residues. CDR3 DNA: TGTGCCAGCAGCCACCGGGACAGGGTAAATGAGCAGTTCTTC. This encodes CASSHRDRVNEQFF.

This clonotype came up many times. J is TRBJ2-7 and V is TRBV7-6; D perhaps matches TRBD2 (6 bases). CDR1 and CDR2 (germline): SGHVS, FNYEAQ. Trimming removed 0 bases at V and 9 bases at J, with 12 bases between. The CDR3 length is 13 residues. The CDR3 coding sequence is TGTGCCAGCAGCTTAGCGTTGGGCGGGGCGCAGTACTTC. This encodes CASSLALGGAQYF. The full variable domain, completed using reference TRBV7-6 and TRBJ2-7, is GAGVSQSPRYKVTKRGQDVALRCDPISGHVSLYWYRQALGQGPEFLTYFNYEAQQDKSGLPNDRFSAERPEGSISTLTIQRTEQRDSAMYRCASSLALGGAQYFGPGTRLTVT.

This clonotype has a handful of counts. This chain uses TRBV29-1 with TRBJ2-7, with 7 bases lining up with TRBD1. V was clipped by 6 bases and J by 3 bases; unmatched bases: 8. The germline CDR1 and CDR2 sequences are SQVTM and ANQGSEA. The CDR3 length is 13 residues. The CDR3 region has the DNA TGCAGCGTCTGGGACAGCACTAACTACGAGCAGTACTTC. Translation: CSVWDSTNYEQYF.

This clonotype appeared a few times. The chain carries TRBV6-5 and TRBJ2-3, with 7 bases aligning to TRBD1. V lost 2 bases and J lost 5; bases outside the gene matches: 7. Germline loops: CDR1 MNHEY, CDR2 SVGAGI. The CDR3 contains 15 residues. The CDR3 nucleotides are TGTGCCAGCAGTTACGCGGACAGGCCGAAAGATACGCAGTATTTT. It is translated as CASSYADRPKDTQYF.

The chain combines TRBV7-9 with TRBJ2-5; possibly TRBD1 for D (6 bases). In germline, CDR1 is SEHNR, CDR2 FQNEAQ (reference sequence). The length of the CDR3 is 15 residues. The V gene lost 4 bases and the J gene lost 0 bases, with 12 bases spanning the gap. The CDR3, as DNA: TGTGCCAGCAGCTATTGGACAGACTACCAAGAGACCCAGTACTTC. Translated, it gives CASSYWTDYQETQYF.

This chain uses TRBV27 with TRBJ2-3, with D maybe TRBD2 (6 bases). Germline V gives CDR1 MNHEY, CDR2 SMNVEV (reference sequence). The CDR3 is 16 residues long. V lost 0 bases and J lost 2, with 12 bases in between. The CDR3 region is CASSLSPGGDTDTQYF. CDR3 nucleotide sequence: TGTGCCAGCAGTTTATCCCCGGGCGGGGACACAGATACGCAGTATTTT.

This clonotype was detected ten times or more. The chain links TRBV4-2 to TRBJ2-1, with 12 bases identical to TRBD2. CDR1 and CDR2 from the germline V gene are LGHNA and YNFKEQ. The CDR3 spans 15 residues. V lost 4 bases to trimming and J lost 8 bases; unmatched junction nucleotides: 6. The CDR3 here is CASSPWTSGTDEQFF. CDR3 bases: TGTGCCAGCAGCCCCTGGACTAGCGGGACCGATGAGCAGTTCTTC.

This clonotype was detected a few times. The chain couples TRBV20-1 to TRBJ2-2; 8 bases agree with TRBD2. This CDR3 contains 15 residues. Germline values: CDR1 DFQATT, CDR2 SNEGSKA (reference sequence). The trim removed 6 bases at V and 7 bases at J, leaving 13 bases unmatched. CDR3 region: CSAAQAGEGSGELFF. The CDR3 region has the DNA TGCAGTGCAGCCCAAGCGGGAGAAGGAAGCGGGGAGCTGTTTTTT.

The gene calls are TRBV18 and TRBJ1-1, with 9 bases matching TRBD1. This CDR3 spans 14 amino acids. Losses at the gene ends were 5 bases for V and 1 base for J; bases not matched to a gene: 2. CDR1 is KGHSH and CDR2 is LQKENI in the germline V gene. The CDR3 nucleotides read TGTGCCAGCTCATCGACAGGGGGGAACACTGAAGCTTTCTTT. Its protein product is CASSSTGGNTEAFF.

The DNA for the CDR3 is TGTGCCATCAGCTCGGGACTAGCGGCCTACAATGAGCAGTTCTTC. Its translation is CAISSGLAAYNEQFF. This chain links TRBV10-3 with TRBJ2-1; 11 bases match TRBD2. The V gene end was trimmed by 6 bases and the J gene end by 2 bases; junction bases not matched to a gene: 3. This CDR3 has 15 residues. The V gene's germline CDR1 is ENHRY and CDR2 SYGVKD.

This clonotype was seen only a few times. The chain employs TRBV5-4 and TRBJ2-5; D unclear. The ends were cut back, 0 bases at V and 5 bases at J, with 8 bases in the middle. The CDR3 consists of 13 residues. CDR1 is SGHNT and CDR2 is YYREEE in the germline V gene (reference sequence). The CDR3 bases are TGTGCCAGCAGCTTGGCGGCTGGGGAGACCCAGTACTTC. It yields the protein CASSLAAGETQYF.

This clonotype was recorded a few times. CDR3: CASSVEGDRGSYNEQFF. The CDR3 DNA sequence: TGTGCCAGCAGCGTAGAGGGAGACAGGGGGTCCTACAATGAGCAGTTCTTC. The chain combines TRBV9 with TRBJ2-1; 9 positions agree with TRBD1. The CDR3 loop spans 17 amino acids. Looked up from germline, CDR1 is SGDLS and CDR2 is YYNGEE. Trimming at V came to 0 bases and at J to 1 base, leaving 5 bases not matched to a gene.

The genes are TRBV2 and TRBJ2-3; tentative D call: TRBD2 (6 bases). The CDR3 covers 15 residues. V dropped 4 bases and J dropped 0 bases, with 11 bases sitting between them. Germline CDR1 is SNHLY and CDR2 is FYNNEI. The CDR3 DNA reads TGTGCCAGCAGTGTAGCGGCGGAGAGCACAGATACGCAGTATTTT. This sequence encodes CASSVAAESTDTQYF.

This clonotype showed up just a few times. The gene calls are TRBV6-1 and TRBJ2-3; possible D gene TRBD2, 5 bases. This CDR3 region has 15 residues. V lost 2 bases, J lost 3 bases, and 12 bases lay in between. Per germline, CDR1 MNHNS and CDR2 SASEGT. Written as DNA, the CDR3 is TGTGCCAGCAGTGAATCGAGGGAGAGAACAGATACGCAGTATTTT. Its protein product is CASSESRERTDTQYF.

This clonotype came up many times. The J gene is TRBJ2-1, the V gene TRBV4-3, with a weak D call TRBD2 (6 bases). The germline CDR1 and CDR2 sequences are LGHNA and YSLEER. The CDR3 sequence is 16 residues long. V lost 3 bases to trimming and J lost 0 bases, with 12 bases between them. CDR3: CASSQFTSSSYNEQFF. The CDR3, as DNA: TGCGCCAGCAGCCAGTTTACTAGCAGCTCCTACAATGAGCAGTTCTTC.

The rearrangement uses TRBV7-8 and TRBJ1-1; D gene unclear. With 6 bases removed from V and 4 bases from J, the gap between germline ends came to 15 bases. Germline V lookup: CDR1 SGHVS, CDR2 FQNEAQ. This CDR3 comprises 14 residues. The DNA for the CDR3 is TGTGCCAGCAGTTGGGTAACAGAAACCACTGAAGCTTTCTTT. This sequence encodes CASSWVTETTEAFF.

The chain recombines TRBV20-1 with TRBJ2-5; 12 nucleotides agree with TRBD2. Germline V gives CDR1 DFQATT, CDR2 SNEGSKA (reference sequence). V was pared by 5 bases and J by 1 base, with 2 bases of the junction left unmatched. The CDR3 consists of 14 residues. This chain's CDR3 is CSAPGLAGQETQYF. CDR3 in DNA: TGCAGTGCTCCGGGACTAGCGGGCCAAGAGACCCAGTACTTC.

This clonotype was observed a handful of times. V usage is TRBV7-6 and J usage is TRBJ1-4; D unclear. Germline-derived CDR1 and CDR2 are SGHVS and FNYEAQ. The CDR3 covers 18 residues. With 6 bases removed from V and 2 bases from J, the gap between germline ends came to 22 bases. The CDR3 nucleotides are TGTGCCAGCAGTCAGAGGCCGGCAGCGGCTTTTACTAATGAAAAACTGTTTTTT. Protein sequence: CASSQRPAAAFTNEKLFF.

V gene TRBV20-1 combines with J gene TRBJ1-2, with D uncertain. V dropped 3 bases and J dropped 1 base, with 18 bases sitting between them. Germline V gene sequence: CDR1 DFQATT, CDR2 SNEGSKA (reference sequence). CDR3 size: 16 residues. This CDR3 is CSARVMDQHLNYGYTF. The CDR3 DNA reads TGCAGTGCTAGGGTCATGGACCAGCACCTTAACTATGGCTACACCTTC.

In this sample, this clonotype turned up many times. V and J are TRBV7-6 and TRBJ2-7; 9 bases map to TRBD2. From germline, CDR1 is SGHVS and CDR2 FNYEAQ. V lost 1 base and J lost 5; bases outside the gene matches: 0. CDR3 length: 13 amino acids. The CDR3 nucleotides are TGTGCCAGCAGCTTAGGCGGGAGGGACGAGCAGTACTTC. Protein product: CASSLGGRDEQYF.

This clonotype was recorded a few times. The chain carries TRBV6-2 or TRBV6-3 and TRBJ1-4; D not certain. Trimming stripped 6 bases from V and 8 bases from J, with 10 bases between. This CDR3 is 12 amino acids long. Germline V gene data show CDR1 as MNHEY and CDR2 as SVGEGT. This CDR3 reads CASRTGVEKLFF. The CDR3 bases are TGTGCCAGCAGAACCGGGGTGGAAAAACTGTTTTTT.

J is TRBJ2-5 and V is TRBV4-3; TRBD1 is a possible D gene (6 bases). The germline V and J ends were trimmed by 0 bases and 5 bases, with 16 bases remaining between them. This CDR3 region has 16 residues. Germline V CDR1 and CDR2: LGHNA, YSLEER. The CDR3 DNA is TGCGCCAGCAGCCAAGAGCTCCAGGGGCTTTTGGAGACCCAGTACTTC. Translated, it gives CASSQELQGLLETQYF.

The V call is TRBV24-1, the J call TRBJ2-7, with D perhaps assigned TRBD1 or TRBD2 (5 bases each). Germline CDR1 reads KGHDR; CDR2 reads SFDVKD. The CDR3 has 13 residues. V lost 4 bases, J lost 3 bases, and 9 bases lay in between. The CDR3: CATSERGIYEQYF. CDR3 DNA sequence: TGTGCCACCAGTGAGAGGGGAATCTACGAGCAGTACTTC.

This chain uses TRBV19 with TRBJ2-7; either TRBD1 or TRBD2 may fit D (5 bases each). Germline-derived CDR1 and CDR2 are LNHDA and SQIVND (reference sequence). Trimming removed 5 bases from V and 4 bases from J, with 18 bases in between. The CDR3 loop spans 15 amino acids. The CDR3 sequence: CASSDGTASLYEQYF. The CDR3 nucleotides read TGTGCCAGTAGTGATGGGACCGCAAGTCTTTACGAGCAGTACTTC.